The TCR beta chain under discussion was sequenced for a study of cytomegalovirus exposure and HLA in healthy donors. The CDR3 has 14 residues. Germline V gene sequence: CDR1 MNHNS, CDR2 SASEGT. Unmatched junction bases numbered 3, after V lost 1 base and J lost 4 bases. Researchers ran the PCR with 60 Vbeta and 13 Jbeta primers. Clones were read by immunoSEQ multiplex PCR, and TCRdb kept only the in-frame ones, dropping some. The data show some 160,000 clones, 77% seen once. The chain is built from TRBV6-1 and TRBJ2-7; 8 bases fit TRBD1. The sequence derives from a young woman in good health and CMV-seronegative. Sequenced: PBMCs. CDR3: CASSEDGTGYEQYF. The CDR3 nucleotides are TGTGCCAGCAGTGAAGACGGGACAGGTTACGAGCAGTACTTC.